This T cell receptor beta chain stems from a study of long-term antiretroviral therapy in people with HIV. Findings and limits, study-wide: Regardless of time point, clones expanded before ART dominated the repertoire. The data indicate that diversity increased after ART but remained below transplant donor controls. Repertoires in HIV (unlike those of controls) had narrower CDR3 length ranges.

This was the immunoSEQ v3.0 assay at survey level. The method was immunoSEQ multiplex PCR; TCRdb's version includes in-frame clones alone and lacks a portion of them. The data contain roughly 30,000 clones, approximately 95% of them singletons. As concerns this clone: Its antigen remains unknown.

The CDR3 loop spans 11 amino acids. The ends were cut back, 3 bases at V and 8 bases at J, with 6 bases in the middle. Per germline, CDR1 SGHRS and CDR2 YFSETQ. The material sequenced was unsorted PBMCs, taken 5.3 years after starting antiretroviral therapy. The source is a man between 50 and 59 years old with HIV. The chain recombines TRBV5-1 with TRBJ2-1, with D hard to call. As DNA, the CDR3 is TGCGCCAGCAGCTCTGAGGATGAGCAGTTCTTC. Protein sequence: CASSSEDEQFF.